These T cell receptor beta chains were read from a single sample in a study of T cell responses to AZD1222 COVID-19 vaccine. TCRdb's copy holds only in-frame clones and misses some; the assay was immunoSEQ multiplex PCR. The profile covers 66,000 or so clones, with approximately 85% appearing a single time and around 25% taken by the ten largest. The sequencing here drew on peripheral blood, taken on day 0 of MenACWY control vaccination. Receptors originate from an adult in good health. Both conserved end residues are part of each CDR3. The order of the fields is clone size, J gene, V gene, D gene, CDR3 DNA, CDR3 protein. A D gene is named only where the DNA matches it firmly. The size of a clone is reported for some rows only, either as once, few or many, or as a class for expanded clones.

size: NA
J: TRBJ2-7
V: TRBV28
D: NA
DNA: TGTGCCAGCAGCCCGGATTGGTACGAGCAGTACTTC
CDR3: CASSPDWYEQYF

size: NA
J: TRBJ1-1
V: TRBV12-3/TRBV12-4
D: TRBD1
DNA: TGTGCCAGTAAACAGGGGACGAACACTGAAGCTTTCTTT
CDR3: CASKQGTNTEAFF

size: NA
J: TRBJ2-2
V: TRBV21-1
D: NA
DNA: TGTGCCAGCAGACCCCGGACAGGGACCACCTCTCCTTACCGCACCGGGGAGCTGTTTTTT
CDR3: CASRPRTGTTSPYRTGELFF

size: once
J: TRBJ1-2
V: TRBV19
D: TRBD1
DNA: TGTGCCAGTAGTCCCGGACAGGGAGGAGGTTATGGCTACACCTTC
CDR3: CASSPGQGGGYGYTF

size: NA
J: TRBJ2-3
V: TRBV14
D: NA
DNA: TGTGCCAGCAGCCAACGCTCGACAGGCTACACAGATACGCAGTATTTT
CDR3: CASSQRSTGYTDTQYF

size: once
J: TRBJ1-2
V: TRBV5-6
D: NA
DNA: TGTGCCAGCAGCTTGCGGGGGCATGGCTACACCTTC
CDR3: CASSLRGHGYTF

size: NA
J: TRBJ1-5
V: TRBV6-5
D: NA
DNA: TGTGCCAGCAGGGCAGGCAATCAGCCCCAGCATTTT
CDR3: CASRAGNQPQHF

size: NA
J: TRBJ2-7
V: TRBV7-2
D: NA
DNA: TGTGCCAGCAGCTTAGCTAGCGGCCCTTCCTACGAGCAGTACTTC
CDR3: CASSLASGPSYEQYF

size: NA
J: TRBJ2-2
V: TRBV3-1/TRBV3-2
D: TRBD1
DNA: TGTGCCAGCGGGACAGGGAACATCGGGGAGCTGTTTTTT
CDR3: CASGTGNIGELFF

size: NA
J: TRBJ2-3
V: TRBV16
D: NA
DNA: TGTGCCAGCAGCCAATCAGAAAGGAGCACAGATACGCAGTATTTT
CDR3: CASSQSERSTDTQYF

size: NA
J: TRBJ1-1
V: TRBV3-1/TRBV3-2
D: TRBD1
DNA: TGTGCCAGCAGCCAAGAAACAGGGGGCCACACTGAAGCTTTCTTT
CDR3: CASSQETGGHTEAFF

size: NA
J: TRBJ1-4
V: TRBV6-1
D: TRBD1
DNA: TGTGCCAGCAGTGAAGCGGCCCGGGCAGGGGGAAAACTGTTTTTT
CDR3: CASSEAARAGGKLFF

size: few
J: TRBJ1-4
V: TRBV6-1
D: TRBD1
DNA: TGTGCCAGCAGTGACTACAGGACAGGCGGAGGTGAAAAACTGTTTTTT
CDR3: CASSDYRTGGGEKLFF

size: once
J: TRBJ2-1
V: TRBV12-3/TRBV12-4
D: NA
DNA: TGTGCCAGCAGTTTGCCGGTGAATGAGCAGTTCTTC
CDR3: CASSLPVNEQFF

size: NA
J: TRBJ2-2
V: TRBV21-1
D: NA
DNA: TGTGCCAGCGGGCAGGGTGAGAACACCGGGGAGCTGTTTTTT
CDR3: CASGQGENTGELFF

size: NA
J: TRBJ1-6
V: TRBV18
D: TRBD1
DNA: TGTGCCAGCTCACCCCGGACAGGGAATAATTCACCCCTCCACTTT
CDR3: CASSPRTGNNSPLHF

size: NA
J: TRBJ1-2
V: TRBV6-1
D: NA
DNA: TGTGCCAGCAGTGAGGGGGCTCGGGGCTACACCTTC
CDR3: CASSEGARGYTF

size: NA
J: TRBJ2-3
V: TRBV9
D: TRBD2
DNA: TGTGCCAGCAGCACCCGGGGGGACCTCGGCACAGATACGCAGTATTTT
CDR3: CASSTRGDLGTDTQYF

size: NA
J: TRBJ2-7
V: TRBV30
D: NA
DNA: TGTGCCTGGAGTCACCGGGTACGGGGTTACGAGCAGTACTTC
CDR3: CAWSHRVRGYEQYF

size: NA
J: TRBJ2-7
V: TRBV7-9
D: NA
DNA: TGTGCCAGCAGCCCAGAGGGGGGCTCGACCTACGAGCAGTACTTC
CDR3: CASSPEGGSTYEQYF

size: NA
J: TRBJ1-5
V: TRBV28
D: NA
DNA: TGTGCCAGCAGTTCGTCAGGGAGTGGAAGCAATCAGCCCCAGCATTTT
CDR3: CASSSSGSGSNQPQHF

size: few
J: TRBJ2-7
V: TRBV14
D: NA
DNA: TGTGCCAGCAGCCAAGGAAGCGGCTACGAGCAGTACTTC
CDR3: CASSQGSGYEQYF

size: NA
J: TRBJ1-3
V: TRBV6-5
D: NA
DNA: TGTGCCAGCAGTTACTCGAGAAGCACTGGAAACACCATATATTTT
CDR3: CASSYSRSTGNTIYF

size: NA
J: TRBJ1-3
V: TRBV18
D: TRBD1
DNA: TGTGCCAGCTCACCAATAGGCGAGGGGGCCTCTGGAAACACCATATATTTT
CDR3: CASSPIGEGASGNTIYF

size: few
J: TRBJ2-1
V: TRBV5-4
D: NA
DNA: TGTGCCAGCAGTCGGACCGGGACTCGGAACTACAATGAGCAGTTCTTC
CDR3: CASSRTGTRNYNEQFF

size: NA
J: TRBJ1-5
V: TRBV28
D: NA
DNA: TGTGCCAGCAGTGGCCCCAATCAGCCCCAGCATTTT
CDR3: CASSGPNQPQHF